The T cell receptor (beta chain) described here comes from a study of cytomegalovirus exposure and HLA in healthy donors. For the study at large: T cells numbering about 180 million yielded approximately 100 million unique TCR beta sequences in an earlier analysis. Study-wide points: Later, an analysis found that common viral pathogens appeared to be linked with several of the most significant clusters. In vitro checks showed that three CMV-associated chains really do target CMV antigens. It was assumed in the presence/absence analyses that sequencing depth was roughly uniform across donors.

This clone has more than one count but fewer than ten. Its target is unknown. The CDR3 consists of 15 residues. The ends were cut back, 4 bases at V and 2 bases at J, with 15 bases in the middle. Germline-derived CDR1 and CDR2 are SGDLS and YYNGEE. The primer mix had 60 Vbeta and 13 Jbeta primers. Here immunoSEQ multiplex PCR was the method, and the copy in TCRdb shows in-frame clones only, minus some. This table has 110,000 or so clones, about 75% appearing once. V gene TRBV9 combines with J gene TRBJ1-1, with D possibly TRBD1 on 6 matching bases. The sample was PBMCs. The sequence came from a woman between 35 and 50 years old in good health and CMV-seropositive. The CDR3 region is CASSPAGTYNTEAFF. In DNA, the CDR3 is TGTGCCAGCAGCCCGGCCGGGACATACAACACTGAAGCTTTCTTT.